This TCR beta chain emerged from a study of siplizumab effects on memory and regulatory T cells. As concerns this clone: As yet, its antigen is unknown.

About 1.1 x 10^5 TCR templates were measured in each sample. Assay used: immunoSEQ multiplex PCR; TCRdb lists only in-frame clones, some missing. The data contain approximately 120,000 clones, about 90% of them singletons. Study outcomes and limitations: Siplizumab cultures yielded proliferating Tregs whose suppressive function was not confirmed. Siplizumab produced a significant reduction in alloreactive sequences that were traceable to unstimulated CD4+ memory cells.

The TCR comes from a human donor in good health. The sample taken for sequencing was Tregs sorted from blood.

CDR3 in DNA: TGTGCCAGCAGCTTAGGGGTTATCGGGAGGGGAGAGACCCAGTACTTC. This translates into CASSLGVIGRGETQYF. This chain joins TRBV12-1 and TRBJ2-5; the DNA was not compared with TRBD2, the D call given in the table. TRBV12-1 is annotated as a pseudogene. This CDR3 has 16 amino acids.